This TCR beta chain was profiled in a study of shared clonotypes between healthy human individuals. Points on this clone: Its specificity is unknown.

Sequenced by immunoSEQ multiplex PCR; TCRdb stores in-frame clones only, minus some. The sample includes approximately 2.5 million clones, approximately 90% of them seen just once. CDR1 SEHNR and CDR2 FQNEAQ come from the germline V gene (reference sequence). The CDR3 is made up of 15 amino acids. Study conclusions and caveats: Sampling used blood alone; tissue repertoires probably differ.

This receptor was identified in a man in his late teens or twenties in good health. V and J are TRBV7-9 and TRBJ2-5; 8 bases map to TRBD2. The J call may be incorrect, as the DNA end agrees better with TRBJ2-7. The material sequenced was naive CD4+ T cells sorted from blood. Subset described: CD45RA+ positively selected. This CDR3 is CASSLASGRVNEQYF. CDR3 sequence (DNA): TGTGCCAGCAGCTTAGCGAGCGGGAGAGTCAACGAGCAGTACTTC.